Listed below are T cell receptor beta chains from one sample, sequenced in a study of T cells in Graves' hyperthyroidism and ophthalmopathy. Via MiXCR, TCRdb re-called the multiplex PCR reads, giving one row per CDR3 protein. Found here are under 350,000 distinct CDR3 sequences, over 15% of them singletons; the top ten hold approximately 49%. Sequenced material: blood. The origin of the receptors is a woman in her fifties or sixties with Graves' hyperthyroidism. The CDR3 runs from the conserved cysteine through the conserved F or W. The D gene is left open where the match is weak. Some rows have no size entry. The others give once, few or many, or a class for an expanded clone.

d_gene,abundance,j_gene,v_gene,CDR3aa,CDR3nt
TRBD1,few,TRBJ1-1,TRBV7-9,CASGHRGTGTEAFF,TGTGCCAGCGGGCACAGGGGTACGGGCACTGAAGCTTTCTTT
-,-,TRBJ1-2,TRBV6-9,CASSYPGGGGYTF,TGTGCCAGCAGTTACCCTGGAGGGGGAGGCTACACCTTC
-,few,TRBJ2-7,TRBV20-1,CSARAGSSTASEQYF,TGCAGTGCTAGAGCGGGGTCTAGCACCGCCAGTGAGCAGTACTTC
-,many,TRBJ2-3,TRBV20-1,CSARDHGTDTQYF,TGCAGTGCTAGAGATCACGGCACAGATACGCAGTATTTT
-,few,TRBJ2-5,TRBV5-4,CASSRDGSAGETQYF,TGTGCCAGCAGCCGTGATGGGTCAGCCGGGGAGACCCAGTACTTC
TRBD2,-,TRBJ2-2,TRBV12-3/TRBV12-4,CASVGLDGGELFF,TGTGCCAGCGTCGGACTAGATGGCGGGGAGCTGTTTTTT
TRBD1,-,TRBJ1-5,TRBV12-5,CASGLTKTGTGGQPQHF,TGTGCTAGTGGTTTGACGAAAACCGGGACAGGGGGCCAGCCCCAGCATTTT
-,many,TRBJ1-4,TRBV20-1,CSAAGMGNEKLFF,TGCAGTGCGGCAGGGATGGGGAATGAAAAACTGTTTTTT
-,-,TRBJ1-3,TRBV4-1,CASSQVFPSGNTIYF,TGCGCCAGCAGCCAGGTGTTCCCCTCTGGAAACACCATATATTTT
-,-,TRBJ2-2,TRBV6-1,CATNDEGTNLRAVFF,TGTGCCACCAATGACGAAGGAACAAATTTAAGGGCGGTGTTTTTT
TRBD1,few,TRBJ2-1,TRBV11-2,CASSFSPGTGNSYNEQFF,TGTGCCAGCAGCTTTAGTCCCGGGACAGGGAACTCCTACAATGAGCAGTTCTTC
TRBD2,-,TRBJ2-3,TRBV7-3,CASSAAGGPDTQYF,TGTGCCAGCAGCGCCGCGGGAGGCCCAGATACGCAGTATTTT
-,-,TRBJ2-3,TRBV27,CASSPGFEGLDTQYF,TGTGCCAGCAGCCCGGGATTTGAAGGGCTAGATACGCAGTATTTT
TRBD2,few,TRBJ2-1,TRBV20-1,CSASDSASGYNEQFF,TGCAGTGCTTCCGATTCAGCTAGCGGATACAATGAGCAGTTCTTC
TRBD2,few,TRBJ2-1,TRBV2,CASSRRLAGGPLEQFF,TGTGCCAGCAGCCGTCGCCTAGCGGGAGGGCCTCTTGAGCAGTTCTTC
-,many,TRBJ2-7,TRBV11-2,CASSFRGTYEQYF,TGTGCCAGCAGCTTCCGCGGTACCTACGAGCAGTACTTC
TRBD2,many,TRBJ2-1,TRBV6-1,CASREQAGEYNEQFF,TGTGCCAGCAGGGAGCAAGCGGGAGAATACAATGAGCAGTTCTTC
-,many,TRBJ2-5,TRBV29-1,CSVGETQYF,TGCAGCGTTGGGGAGACCCAGTACTTC
-,-,TRBJ1-1,TRBV10-3,CAISQDPYQAFF,TGTGCCATCAGCCAGGATCCTTACCAAGCTTTCTTT
-,few,TRBJ2-7,TRBV7-3,CASSPGWGSRHEQYF,TGTGCCAGCAGCCCCGGGTGGGGTTCTCGGCACGAGCAGTACTTC
TRBD2,many,TRBJ2-3,TRBV20-1,CSARDPSGGFTDTQYF,TGCAGTGCTAGAGATCCCAGCGGGGGGTTCACAGATACGCAGTATTTT
-,few,TRBJ2-3,TRBV6-1,CASALKGADTQYF,TGTGCCAGCGCACTCAAGGGCGCAGATACGCAGTATTTT
-,-,TRBJ1-3,TRBV27,CASSLTGTTGNTIYF,TGTGCCAGCAGTCTCACCGGGACAACTGGAAACACCATATATTTT
TRBD2,few,TRBJ2-7,TRBV6-1,CASTHSGSPYEQYF,TGTGCCAGCACCCATAGCGGGAGCCCCTACGAGCAGTACTTC
TRBD1,-,TRBJ2-7,TRBV6-1,CASSDPSGQGTSYEQYF,TGTGCCAGCAGCGACCCCTCGGGACAGGGGACTTCCTACGAGCAGTACTTC
TRBD2,many,TRBJ2-7,TRBV5-1,CASSLDLLAGYEQYF,TGCGCCAGCAGCTTGGATCTTCTAGCGGGCTACGAGCAGTACTTC
-,-,TRBJ2-6,TRBV28,CASTFPGLSGANVLTF,TGTGCCAGCACATTCCCGGGGCTTTCTGGGGCCAACGTCCTGACTTTC
-,many,TRBJ2-7,TRBV6-1,CASSAIRESHEQYF,TGTGCCAGCAGTGCGATCAGGGAATCCCACGAGCAGTACTTC
-,few,TRBJ2-5,TRBV4-1,CASSQGPRDSKETQYF,TGCGCCAGCAGCCAAGGCCCCCGGGACTCAAAGGAGACCCAGTACTTC
-,-,TRBJ2-1,TRBV20-1,CSARRPSSYNEQFF,TGCAGTGCTAGACGGCCAAGCTCCTACAATGAGCAGTTCTTC
-,many,TRBJ2-5,TRBV11-2,CASSSGDLPRLETQYF,TGTGCCAGCAGCTCTGGGGATCTCCCTCGATTAGAGACCCAGTACTTC
TRBD1,many,TRBJ1-5,TRBV15,CATSRAGTGVSNQPQHF,TGTGCCACCAGCAGAGCCGGGACAGGGGTTAGCAATCAGCCCCAGCATTTT
-,many,TRBJ1-1,TRBV6-1,CASRGAGAAFEAFF,TGTGCCAGCAGGGGGGCAGGGGCCGCTTTTGAAGCTTTCTTT
-,-,TRBJ1-3,TRBV6-2/TRBV6-3,CASRPAVHYSGNTIYF,TGTGCCAGCAGGCCCGCGGTTCACTACTCTGGAAACACCATATATTTT
TRBD2,few,TRBJ2-7,TRBV20-1,CSAGLAGVGYEQYF,TGCAGTGCAGGACTAGCGGGAGTAGGCTACGAGCAGTACTTC
TRBD1,many,TRBJ1-2,TRBV11-1,CASSPRTGIGYTF,TGTGCCAGCAGCCCTAGGACAGGGATCGGCTACACCTTC
TRBD1,many,TRBJ1-3,TRBV4-1,CASSQERTGSGNTIYF,TGCGCCAGCAGCCAAGAGCGGACAGGGTCTGGAAACACCATATATTTT
-,-,TRBJ2-2,TRBV7-3,CASSRDREGGELFF,TGTGCCAGCAGCCGAGACAGGGAGGGCGGGGAGCTGTTTTTT
TRBD1,-,TRBJ1-6,TRBV12-3/TRBV12-4,CASSLAAGTGSPLHF,TGTGCCAGCAGTTTAGCGGCCGGGACAGGGTCACCCCTCCACTTT
TRBD2,-,TRBJ2-3,TRBV5-1,CASSFSASGADTQYF,TGCGCCAGCTCCTTTAGCGCTAGCGGGGCAGATACGCAGTATTTT
-,many,TRBJ2-7,TRBV18,CASSPVRSYEQYF,TGTGCCAGCTCACCAGTACGGAGCTACGAGCAGTACTTC
-,many,TRBJ1-6,TRBV18,CASSPDPLRSPLHF,TGTGCCAGCTCCCCCGACCCGCTGCGTTCACCCCTCCACTTT
-,many,TRBJ2-1,TRBV5-1,CASSLAGAAPYNEQFF,TGCGCCAGCAGCTTGGCCGGAGCGGCCCCCTACAATGAGCAGTTCTTC
-,few,TRBJ2-5,TRBV29-1,CSVKGGLTETQYF,TGCAGCGTCAAGGGGGGTTTGACGGAGACCCAGTACTTC
-,many,TRBJ2-3,TRBV11-3,CASSTRGADGTDTQYF,TGTGCCAGCAGTACGAGGGGGGCCGATGGCACAGATACGCAGTATTTT
-,few,TRBJ2-4,TRBV6-2/TRBV6-3,CASSYSWTAKNIQYF,TGTGCCAGCAGTTACTCATGGACGGCCAAAAACATTCAGTACTTC
-,-,TRBJ1-5,TRBV28,CASSLPREHNQPQHF,TGTGCCAGCAGTTTACCCAGGGAGCACAATCAGCCCCAGCATTTT